Listed below are T cell receptor beta chains from one sample, sequenced in a study of tumor-infiltrating lymphocytes in localized non-small cell lung cancer. Measured with immunoSEQ multiplex PCR; TCRdb has only the in-frame clones, and not every one. This table has 15,000 to 20,000 clones, about three quarters appearing once. Sequencing was performed on lung tumor tissue. The receptors derive from a human donor with non-small cell lung cancer. Both conserved end residues are part of each CDR3. The order of the fields is V gene, J gene, D gene, clone size, CDR3 protein, CDR3 DNA. The D gene is left open where the match is weak. Expanded clones are given a class, and other clones once, few, many or no size at all.

v_call: TRBV7-3
j_call: TRBJ2-1
d_call: TRBD2
clone_size: .
cdr3_aa: CASSSTPGGQWSEQFF
cdr3_nt: TGTGCCAGCAGTTCGACCCCGGGGGGGCAGTGGAGCGAGCAGTTCTTC

v_call: TRBV2
j_call: TRBJ2-2
d_call: TRBD1
clone_size: .
cdr3_aa: CASSDLGQYTGELFF
cdr3_nt: TGTGCCAGCAGTGATCTGGGACAGTACACCGGGGAGCTGTTTTTT

v_call: TRBV13
j_call: TRBJ2-7
d_call: .
clone_size: .
cdr3_aa: CASRARGGPTGEQYF
cdr3_nt: TGTGCCAGCAGAGCGAGGGGGGGGCCCACTGGCGAGCAGTACTTC

v_call: TRBV18
j_call: TRBJ2-1
d_call: .
clone_size: .
cdr3_aa: CASTDRDSSGEQFF
cdr3_nt: TGTGCCAGCACAGACCGGGACTCCTCGGGTGAGCAGTTCTTC

v_call: TRBV4-1
j_call: TRBJ2-4
d_call: TRBD1
clone_size: .
cdr3_aa: CASSQDTPEQGAVWIQYF
cdr3_nt: TGCGCCAGCAGCCAAGATACACCGGAGCAGGGGGCAGTGTGGATTCAGTACTTC

v_call: TRBV18
j_call: TRBJ2-2
d_call: TRBD1
clone_size: .
cdr3_aa: CASSPLDRGQAGELFF
cdr3_nt: TGTGCCAGCTCACCACTGGACAGGGGTCAAGCCGGGGAGCTGTTTTTT

v_call: TRBV28
j_call: TRBJ2-3
d_call: TRBD2
clone_size: .
cdr3_aa: CASSTLAGGPADTQYF
cdr3_nt: TGTGCCAGCAGTACCCTAGCGGGGGGGCCTGCAGATACGCAGTATTTT

v_call: TRBV10-3
j_call: TRBJ1-2
d_call: TRBD1
clone_size: few
cdr3_aa: CAISVGTGGGYGYTF
cdr3_nt: TGTGCCATCAGTGTAGGGACAGGGGGCGGCTATGGCTACACCTTC

v_call: TRBV4-2
j_call: TRBJ2-1
d_call: TRBD2
clone_size: .
cdr3_aa: CASSQETAGGPYEQFF
cdr3_nt: TGTGCCAGCAGCCAAGAGACAGCGGGGGGGCCGTATGAGCAGTTCTTC

v_call: TRBV19
j_call: TRBJ2-2
d_call: TRBD2
clone_size: .
cdr3_aa: CASSIGTSGAFTGELFF
cdr3_nt: TGTGCCAGTAGTATAGGGACTAGCGGGGCCTTTACCGGGGAGCTGTTTTTT

v_call: TRBV5-4
j_call: TRBJ2-1
d_call: .
clone_size: few
cdr3_aa: CASSSDRSNEQFF
cdr3_nt: TGTGCCAGCAGTTCGGACAGAAGCAATGAGCAGTTCTTC

v_call: TRBV9
j_call: TRBJ2-3
d_call: TRBD2
clone_size: .
cdr3_aa: CASSVGTSGDTDTQYF
cdr3_nt: TGTGCCAGCAGCGTTGGGACTAGCGGAGACACAGATACGCAGTATTTT

v_call: TRBV4-1
j_call: TRBJ1-3
d_call: .
clone_size: .
cdr3_aa: CASSQDTGDGNTIYF
cdr3_nt: TGCGCCAGCAGCCAAGATACGGGAGACGGAAACACCATATATTTT

v_call: TRBV30
j_call: TRBJ2-7
d_call: .
clone_size: .
cdr3_aa: CAWRGAGTYEQYF
cdr3_nt: TGTGCCTGGAGAGGCGCAGGGACCTACGAGCAGTACTTC

v_call: TRBV30
j_call: TRBJ2-7
d_call: .
clone_size: .
cdr3_aa: CAWSSNSYEQYF
cdr3_nt: TGTGCCTGGAGTAGTAACTCGTACGAGCAGTACTTC

v_call: TRBV7-2
j_call: TRBJ2-1
d_call: TRBD2
clone_size: .
cdr3_aa: CASRTGLAGHLNEQFF
cdr3_nt: TGTGCCAGCAGAACGGGACTAGCGGGGCATCTCAATGAGCAGTTCTTC

v_call: TRBV7-3
j_call: TRBJ1-1
d_call: .
clone_size: .
cdr3_aa: CASSLRAPGTANTEAFF
cdr3_nt: TGTGCCAGCAGCTTACGGGCCCCAGGGACCGCGAACACTGAAGCTTTCTTT

v_call: TRBV11-1
j_call: TRBJ1-5
d_call: .
clone_size: .
cdr3_aa: CASSFSDQPQHF
cdr3_nt: TGTGCCAGCAGCTTCAGCGATCAGCCCCAGCATTTT

v_call: TRBV5-1
j_call: TRBJ2-1
d_call: TRBD2
clone_size: .
cdr3_aa: CASSLGSGIGNEQFF
cdr3_nt: TGCGCCAGCAGCTTGGGTAGCGGGATCGGCAATGAGCAGTTCTTC

v_call: TRBV11-2
j_call: TRBJ1-3
d_call: TRBD1
clone_size: once
cdr3_aa: CASSPGQGAAGNTIYF
cdr3_nt: TGTGCCAGCAGCCCGGGACAGGGGGCGGCTGGAAACACCATATATTTT

v_call: TRBV30
j_call: TRBJ2-7
d_call: .
clone_size: .
cdr3_aa: CAWTIAEPVREQYF
cdr3_nt: TGTGCTTGGACCATAGCGGAGCCCGTACGGGAGCAGTACTTC

v_call: TRBV15
j_call: TRBJ1-4
d_call: TRBD1
clone_size: .
cdr3_aa: CATSGRDRGNEKLFF
cdr3_nt: TGTGCCACCAGCGGACGGGACAGGGGTAATGAAAAACTGTTTTTT

v_call: TRBV29-1
j_call: TRBJ2-5
d_call: .
clone_size: .
cdr3_aa: CSVEEVAGWDFLETQYF
cdr3_nt: TGCAGCGTTGAAGAGGTGGCAGGGTGGGATTTTTTGGAGACCCAGTACTTC

v_call: TRBV6-1
j_call: TRBJ2-7
d_call: TRBD1
clone_size: .
cdr3_aa: CASRGKGGHYEQYF
cdr3_nt: TGTGCCAGCAGGGGTAAAGGGGGCCACTACGAGCAGTACTTC

v_call: TRBV30
j_call: TRBJ1-4
d_call: .
clone_size: .
cdr3_aa: CAWSVGGPLKEKLFF
cdr3_nt: TGTGCCTGGAGTGTAGGTGGGCCCCTAAAGGAAAAACTGTTTTTT

v_call: TRBV2
j_call: TRBJ2-1
d_call: .
clone_size: .
cdr3_aa: CASEGNTDEQFF
cdr3_nt: TGTGCCAGCGAGGGTAATACGGATGAGCAGTTCTTC

v_call: TRBV25-1
j_call: TRBJ2-1
d_call: TRBD1
clone_size: .
cdr3_aa: CASSDEGAFEQFF
cdr3_nt: TGTGCCAGCAGTGACGAGGGGGCATTTGAGCAGTTCTTC

v_call: TRBV2
j_call: TRBJ2-2
d_call: .
clone_size: .
cdr3_aa: CASSDRVRTGELFF
cdr3_nt: TGTGCCAGCAGTGATAGGGTCCGGACCGGGGAGCTGTTTTTT

v_call: TRBV5-1
j_call: TRBJ1-3
d_call: .
clone_size: .
cdr3_aa: CASSPDGGNGNTIYF
cdr3_nt: TGCGCCAGCAGCCCGGATGGGGGAAATGGAAACACCATATATTTT

v_call: TRBV6-4
j_call: TRBJ2-1
d_call: TRBD2
clone_size: .
cdr3_aa: CASSGLAGNNEQFF
cdr3_nt: TGTGCCAGCAGTGGCCTAGCGGGCAACAATGAGCAGTTCTTC

v_call: TRBV15
j_call: TRBJ2-7
d_call: .
clone_size: .
cdr3_aa: CATSIGTSIDVWAYEQYF
cdr3_nt: TGTGCCACCAGCATCGGGACATCCATCGACGTTTGGGCCTACGAGCAGTACTTC

v_call: TRBV4-2
j_call: TRBJ2-7
d_call: .
clone_size: large
cdr3_aa: CASSQDMASALQYF
cdr3_nt: TGTGCCAGCAGCCAAGACATGGCTTCCGCGCTCCAGTACTTC

v_call: TRBV5-1
j_call: TRBJ2-7
d_call: TRBD1
clone_size: .
cdr3_aa: CASSVGDRGGEQYF
cdr3_nt: TGCGCCAGCAGCGTGGGGGACAGGGGAGGCGAGCAGTACTTC

v_call: TRBV19
j_call: TRBJ2-6
d_call: TRBD2
clone_size: .
cdr3_aa: CASSIDGPGGSSGANVLTF
cdr3_nt: TGTGCCAGTAGTATAGATGGACCGGGCGGGAGCTCTGGGGCCAACGTCCTGACTTTC

v_call: TRBV20-1
j_call: TRBJ1-2
d_call: .
clone_size: .
cdr3_aa: CSAGHSYGYTF
cdr3_nt: TGCAGTGCTGGCCACAGCTATGGCTACACCTTC

v_call: TRBV30
j_call: TRBJ2-3
d_call: .
clone_size: .
cdr3_aa: CAWKGWGAGDTQYF
cdr3_nt: TGTGCCTGGAAGGGGTGGGGGGCAGGAGATACGCAGTATTTT